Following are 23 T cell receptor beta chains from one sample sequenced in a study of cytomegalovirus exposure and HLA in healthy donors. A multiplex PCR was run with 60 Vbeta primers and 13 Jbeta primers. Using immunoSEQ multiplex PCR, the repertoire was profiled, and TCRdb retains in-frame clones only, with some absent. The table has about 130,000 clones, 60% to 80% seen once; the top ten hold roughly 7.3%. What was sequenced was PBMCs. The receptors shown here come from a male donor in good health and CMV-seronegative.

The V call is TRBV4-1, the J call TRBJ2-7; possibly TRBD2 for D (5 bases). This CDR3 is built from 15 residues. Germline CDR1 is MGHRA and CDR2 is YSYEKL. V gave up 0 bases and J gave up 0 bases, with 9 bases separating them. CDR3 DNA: TGCGCCAGCAGCCAAGATCCCGGGGTCTCCTACGAGCAGTACTTC. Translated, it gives CASSQDPGVSYEQYF.

The CDR3 loop reads CASKQTGRGGNQPQHF. The CDR3 DNA sequence: TGTGCCAGCAAACAGACCGGACGGGGGGGCAATCAGCCCCAGCATTTT. The chain recombines TRBV19 with TRBJ1-5, with D possibly TRBD1 on 5 matching bases. This CDR3 spans 16 amino acids. V lost 9 bases, J lost 2 bases, and 20 bases lay in between. CDR1 is LNHDA, CDR2 SQIVND, per germline (reference sequence).

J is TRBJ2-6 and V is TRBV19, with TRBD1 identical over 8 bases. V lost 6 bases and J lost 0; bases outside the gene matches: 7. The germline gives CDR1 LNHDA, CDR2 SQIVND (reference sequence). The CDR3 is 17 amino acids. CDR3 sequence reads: CASRPGQGLSGANVLTF. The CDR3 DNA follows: TGTGCCAGTAGACCAGGACAGGGACTCTCTGGGGCCAACGTCCTGACTTTC.

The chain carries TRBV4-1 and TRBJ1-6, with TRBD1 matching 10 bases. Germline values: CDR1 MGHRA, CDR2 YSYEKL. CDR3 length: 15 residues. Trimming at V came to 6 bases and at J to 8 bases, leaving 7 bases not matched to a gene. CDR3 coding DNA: TGCGCCAGCAGTTCTCGACAGGGGGCGGATTCACCCCTCCACTTT. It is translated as CASSSRQGADSPLHF.

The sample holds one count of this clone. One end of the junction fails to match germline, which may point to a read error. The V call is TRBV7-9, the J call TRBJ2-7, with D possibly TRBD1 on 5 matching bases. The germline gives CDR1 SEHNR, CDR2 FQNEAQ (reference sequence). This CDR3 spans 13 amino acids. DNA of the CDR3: TGTTCCAGCAGCCACAGGAGCTCCTACGAGCAGTACTTC. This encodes CSSSHRSSYEQYF.

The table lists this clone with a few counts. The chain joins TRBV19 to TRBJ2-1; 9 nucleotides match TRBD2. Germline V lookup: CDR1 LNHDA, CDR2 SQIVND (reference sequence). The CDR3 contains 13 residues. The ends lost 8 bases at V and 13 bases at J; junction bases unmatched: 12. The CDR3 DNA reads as TGTGCCAGTTGCTTTAGCGGGAGTCGAACCCAGTTCTTC. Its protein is CASCFSGSRTQFF.

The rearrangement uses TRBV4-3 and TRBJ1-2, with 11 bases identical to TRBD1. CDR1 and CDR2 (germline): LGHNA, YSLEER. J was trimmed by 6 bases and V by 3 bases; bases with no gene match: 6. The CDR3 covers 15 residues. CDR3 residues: CASSQAGTGGDGYTF. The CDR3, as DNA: TGCGCCAGCAGCCAGGCCGGGACAGGGGGTGATGGCTACACCTTC.

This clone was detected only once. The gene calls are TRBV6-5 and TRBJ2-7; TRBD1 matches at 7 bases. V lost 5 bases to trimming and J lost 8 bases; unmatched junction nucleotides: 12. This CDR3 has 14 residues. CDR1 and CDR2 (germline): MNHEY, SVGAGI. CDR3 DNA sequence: TGTGCCAGCAGTCTGTCCCGGGACAGTTTACAGCAGTACTTC. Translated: CASSLSRDSLQQYF.

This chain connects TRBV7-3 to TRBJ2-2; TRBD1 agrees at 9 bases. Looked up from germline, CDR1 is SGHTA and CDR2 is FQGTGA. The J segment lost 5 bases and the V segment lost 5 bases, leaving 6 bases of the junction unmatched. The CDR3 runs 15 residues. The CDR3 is CASSIQGAGTGELFF. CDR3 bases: TGTGCCAGCAGCATACAGGGGGCTGGGACCGGGGAGCTGTTTTTT.

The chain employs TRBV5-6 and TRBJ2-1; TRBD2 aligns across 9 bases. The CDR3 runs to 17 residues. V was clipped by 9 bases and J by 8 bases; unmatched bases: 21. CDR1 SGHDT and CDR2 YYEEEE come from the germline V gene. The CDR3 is CATQMKDGGRAFDEQFF. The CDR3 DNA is TGTGCCACCCAGATGAAAGATGGCGGGAGGGCATTCGATGAGCAGTTCTTC.

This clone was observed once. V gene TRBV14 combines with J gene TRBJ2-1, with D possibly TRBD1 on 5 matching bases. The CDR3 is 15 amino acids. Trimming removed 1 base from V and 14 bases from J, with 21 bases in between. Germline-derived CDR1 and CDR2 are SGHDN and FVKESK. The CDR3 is CASSQVGRATMRKFF. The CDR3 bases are TGTGCCAGCAGCCAAGTGGGCAGGGCTACAATGCGCAAGTTCTTC.

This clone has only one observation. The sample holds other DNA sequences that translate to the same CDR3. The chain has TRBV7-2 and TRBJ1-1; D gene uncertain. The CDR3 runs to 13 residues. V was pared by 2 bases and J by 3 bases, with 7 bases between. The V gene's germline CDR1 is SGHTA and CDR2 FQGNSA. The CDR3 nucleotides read TGTGCCAGCAGCTTAAGTAGCGACACTGAAGCTTTCTTT. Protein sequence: CASSLSSDTEAFF.

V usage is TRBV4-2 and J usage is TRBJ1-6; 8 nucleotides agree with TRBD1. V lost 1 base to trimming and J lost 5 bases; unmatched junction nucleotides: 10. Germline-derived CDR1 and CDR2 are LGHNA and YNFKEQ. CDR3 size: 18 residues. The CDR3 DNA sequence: TGTGCCAGCAGCCAAGCAAACAGGGGGGTAAGGCATAATTCACCCCTCCACTTT. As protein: CASSQANRGVRHNSPLHF.

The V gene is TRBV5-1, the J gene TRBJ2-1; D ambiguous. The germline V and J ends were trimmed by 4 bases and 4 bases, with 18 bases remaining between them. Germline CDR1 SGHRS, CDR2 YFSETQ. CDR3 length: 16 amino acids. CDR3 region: CASSPILPWVYNEQFF. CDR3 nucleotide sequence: TGCGCCAGCAGCCCGATACTACCTTGGGTTTACAATGAGCAGTTCTTC.

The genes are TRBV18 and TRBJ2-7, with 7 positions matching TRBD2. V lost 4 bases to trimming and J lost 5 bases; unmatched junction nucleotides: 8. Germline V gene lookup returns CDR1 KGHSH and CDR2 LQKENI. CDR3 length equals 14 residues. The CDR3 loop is CASSRGGETDEQYF. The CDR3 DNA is TGTGCCAGCTCACGGGGGGGGGAGACAGACGAGCAGTACTTC.

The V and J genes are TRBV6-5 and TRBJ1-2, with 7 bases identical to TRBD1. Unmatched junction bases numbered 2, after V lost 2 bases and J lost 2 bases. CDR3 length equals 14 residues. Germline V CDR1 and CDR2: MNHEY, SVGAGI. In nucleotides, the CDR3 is TGTGCCAGCAGTTACCCGGGACAGAACTATGGCTACACCTTC. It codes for CASSYPGQNYGYTF.

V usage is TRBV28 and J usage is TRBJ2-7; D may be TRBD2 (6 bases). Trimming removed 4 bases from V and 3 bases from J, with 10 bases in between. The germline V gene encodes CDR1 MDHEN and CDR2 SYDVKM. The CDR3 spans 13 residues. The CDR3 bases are TGTGCCAGCAGTTCAGCTAGCGTCTACGAGCAGTACTTC. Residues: CASSSASVYEQYF.

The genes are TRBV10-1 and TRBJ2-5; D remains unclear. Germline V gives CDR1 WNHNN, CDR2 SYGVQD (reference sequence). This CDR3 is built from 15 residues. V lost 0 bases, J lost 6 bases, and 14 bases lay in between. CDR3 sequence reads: CASSESTRVSQTQYF. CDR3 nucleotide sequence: TGCGCCAGCAGTGAGTCGACTCGGGTCAGCCAGACCCAGTACTTC.

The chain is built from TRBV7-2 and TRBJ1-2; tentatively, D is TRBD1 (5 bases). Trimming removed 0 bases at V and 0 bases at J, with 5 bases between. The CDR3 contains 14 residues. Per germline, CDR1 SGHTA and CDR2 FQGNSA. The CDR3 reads CASSLAGANYGYTF. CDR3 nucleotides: TGTGCCAGCAGCTTAGCAGGGGCTAACTATGGCTACACCTTC.

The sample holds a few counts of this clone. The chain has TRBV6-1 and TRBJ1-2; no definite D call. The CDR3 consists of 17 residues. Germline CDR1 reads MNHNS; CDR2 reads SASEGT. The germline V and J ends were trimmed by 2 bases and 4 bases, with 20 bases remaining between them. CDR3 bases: TGTGCCAGCAGTGAAAAATTCCCCGCCCGCGCCCTCTATGGCTACACCTTC. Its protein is CASSEKFPARALYGYTF.

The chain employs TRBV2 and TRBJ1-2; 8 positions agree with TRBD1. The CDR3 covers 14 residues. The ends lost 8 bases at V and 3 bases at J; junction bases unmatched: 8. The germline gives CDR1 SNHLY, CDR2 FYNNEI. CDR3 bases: TGTGCCAGCTCACCGGGACAGGCCCACTATGGCTACACCTTC. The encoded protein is CASSPGQAHYGYTF.

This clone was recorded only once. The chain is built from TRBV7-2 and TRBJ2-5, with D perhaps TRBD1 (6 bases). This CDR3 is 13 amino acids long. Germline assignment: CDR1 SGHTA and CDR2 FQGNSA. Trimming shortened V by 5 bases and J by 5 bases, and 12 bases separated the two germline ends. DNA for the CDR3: TGTGCCAGCAGCCCTGGACAGTTTGAGACCCAGTACTTC. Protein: CASSPGQFETQYF. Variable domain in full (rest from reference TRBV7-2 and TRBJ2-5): GAGVSQSPSNKVTEKGKDVELRCDPISGHTALYWYRQSLGQGLEFLIYFQGNSAPDKSGLPSDRFSAERTGGSVSTLTIQRTQQEDSAVYLCASSPGQFETQYFGPGTRLLVL.

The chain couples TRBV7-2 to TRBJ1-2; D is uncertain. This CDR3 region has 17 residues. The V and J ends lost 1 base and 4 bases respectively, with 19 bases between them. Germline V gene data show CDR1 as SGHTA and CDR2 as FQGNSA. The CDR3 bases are TGTGCCAGCAGCTTAGAAGGTAACAGATACCTACCCTATGGCTACACCTTC. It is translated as CASSLEGNRYLPYGYTF.